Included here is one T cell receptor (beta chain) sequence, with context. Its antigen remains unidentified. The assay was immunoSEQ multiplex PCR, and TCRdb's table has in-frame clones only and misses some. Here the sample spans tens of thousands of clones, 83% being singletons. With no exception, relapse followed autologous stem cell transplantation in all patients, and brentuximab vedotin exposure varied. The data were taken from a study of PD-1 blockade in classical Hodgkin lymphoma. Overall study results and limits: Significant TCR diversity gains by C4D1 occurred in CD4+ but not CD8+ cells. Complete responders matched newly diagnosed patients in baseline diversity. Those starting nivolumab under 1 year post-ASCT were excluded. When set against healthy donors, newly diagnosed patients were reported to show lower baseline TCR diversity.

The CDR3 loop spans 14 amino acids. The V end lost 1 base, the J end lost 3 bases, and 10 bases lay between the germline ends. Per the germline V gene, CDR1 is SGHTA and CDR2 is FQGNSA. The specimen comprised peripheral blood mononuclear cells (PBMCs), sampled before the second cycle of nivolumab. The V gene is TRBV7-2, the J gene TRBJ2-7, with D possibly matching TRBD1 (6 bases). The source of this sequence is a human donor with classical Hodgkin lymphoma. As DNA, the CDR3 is TGTGCCAGCAGCTTAGGGCAGGGGATCTACGAGCAGTACTTC. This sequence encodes CASSLGQGIYEQYF.